This T cell receptor beta chain was obtained from a study of T cell changes during pregnancy in multiple sclerosis. The germline V and J ends were trimmed by 7 bases and 6 bases, with 16 bases remaining between them. The germline V gene encodes CDR1 MNHNS and CDR2 SASEGT. The CDR3 runs 13 residues. This clone was seen more than once but under ten times. Sequencing used immunoSEQ multiplex PCR; TCRdb keeps in-frame clones, though not all of them. The table shows around 48,000 clones, with 88% occurring only once. The V call is TRBV6-1, the J call TRBJ2-7; unclear D gene. The clonotype was recovered from a female donor with multiple sclerosis, enrolled in a pregnancy study. The sequenced sample was CD4+ T cells from peripheral blood mononuclear cells, obtained in the second trimester of pregnancy. The CDR3 bases are TGTGCCAGCACTTTTCAACAGTCCGGCGAGCAGTACTTC. It is translated as CASTFQQSGEQYF.